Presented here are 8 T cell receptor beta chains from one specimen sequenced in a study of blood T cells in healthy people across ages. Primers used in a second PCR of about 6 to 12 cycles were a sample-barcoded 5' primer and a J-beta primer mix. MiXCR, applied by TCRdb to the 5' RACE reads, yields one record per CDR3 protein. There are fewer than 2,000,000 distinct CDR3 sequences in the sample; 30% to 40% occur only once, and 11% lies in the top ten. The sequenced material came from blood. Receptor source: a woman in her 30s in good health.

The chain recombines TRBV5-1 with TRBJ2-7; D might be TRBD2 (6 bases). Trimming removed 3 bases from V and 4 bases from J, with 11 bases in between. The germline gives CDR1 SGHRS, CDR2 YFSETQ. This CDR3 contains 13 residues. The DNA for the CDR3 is TGCGCCAGCAGCTGGGTCCGGGGGTACGAGCAGTACTTC. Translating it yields CASSWVRGYEQYF.

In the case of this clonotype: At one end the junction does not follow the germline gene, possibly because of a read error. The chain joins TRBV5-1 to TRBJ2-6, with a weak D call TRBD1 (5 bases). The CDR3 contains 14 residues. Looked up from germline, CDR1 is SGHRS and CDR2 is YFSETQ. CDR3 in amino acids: CASRDGSGANVPTF. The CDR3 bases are TGCGCCAGCAGGGATGGCTCTGGGGCCAACGTCCCGACTTTC.

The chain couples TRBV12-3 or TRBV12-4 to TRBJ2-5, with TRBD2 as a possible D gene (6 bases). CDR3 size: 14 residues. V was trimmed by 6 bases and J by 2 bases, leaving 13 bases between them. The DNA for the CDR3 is TGTGCCAGCAGGCCTCCGGGGACTCAAGAGACCCAGTACTTC. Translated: CASRPPGTQETQYF.

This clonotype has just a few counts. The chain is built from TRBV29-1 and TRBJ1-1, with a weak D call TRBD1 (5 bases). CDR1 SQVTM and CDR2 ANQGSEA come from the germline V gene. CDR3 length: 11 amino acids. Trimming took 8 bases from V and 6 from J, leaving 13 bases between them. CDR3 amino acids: CSPGTTAEAFF. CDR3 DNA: TGCAGCCCCGGGACGACCGCTGAAGCTTTCTTT.

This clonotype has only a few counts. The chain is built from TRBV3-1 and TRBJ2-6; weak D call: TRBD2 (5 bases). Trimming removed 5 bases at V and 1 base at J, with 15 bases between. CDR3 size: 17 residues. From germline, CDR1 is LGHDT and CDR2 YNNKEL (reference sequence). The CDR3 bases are TGTGCCAGCAGCGGAAGTGTGACTATGTCTGGGGCCAACGTCCTGACTTTC. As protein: CASSGSVTMSGANVLTF.

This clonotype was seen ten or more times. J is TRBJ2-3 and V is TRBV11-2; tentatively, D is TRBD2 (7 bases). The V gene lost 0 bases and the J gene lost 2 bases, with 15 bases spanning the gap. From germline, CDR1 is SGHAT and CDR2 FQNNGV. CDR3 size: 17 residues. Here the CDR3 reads CASSLDGKRGATDTQYF. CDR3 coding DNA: TGTGCCAGCAGCTTAGATGGAAAACGGGGGGCCACAGATACGCAGTATTTT.

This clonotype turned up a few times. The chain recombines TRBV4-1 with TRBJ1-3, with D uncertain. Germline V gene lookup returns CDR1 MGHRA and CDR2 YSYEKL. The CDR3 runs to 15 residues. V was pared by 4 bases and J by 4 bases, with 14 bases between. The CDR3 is CASSLSPVTGNTIYF. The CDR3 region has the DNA TGCGCCAGCAGCCTCTCTCCCGTGACGGGAAACACCATATATTTT.

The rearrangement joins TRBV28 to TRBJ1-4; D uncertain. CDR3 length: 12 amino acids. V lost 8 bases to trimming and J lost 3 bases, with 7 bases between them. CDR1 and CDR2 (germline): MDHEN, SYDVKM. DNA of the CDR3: TGTGCCAGCGAGGGCCCTAATGAAAAACTGTTTTTT. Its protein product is CASEGPNEKLFF. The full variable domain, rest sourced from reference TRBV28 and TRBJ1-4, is DVKVTQSSRYLVKRTGEKVFLECVQDMDHENMFWYRQDPGLGLRLIYFSYDVKMKEKGDIPEGYSVSREKKERFSLILESASTNQTSMYLCASEGPNEKLFFGSGTQLSVL.